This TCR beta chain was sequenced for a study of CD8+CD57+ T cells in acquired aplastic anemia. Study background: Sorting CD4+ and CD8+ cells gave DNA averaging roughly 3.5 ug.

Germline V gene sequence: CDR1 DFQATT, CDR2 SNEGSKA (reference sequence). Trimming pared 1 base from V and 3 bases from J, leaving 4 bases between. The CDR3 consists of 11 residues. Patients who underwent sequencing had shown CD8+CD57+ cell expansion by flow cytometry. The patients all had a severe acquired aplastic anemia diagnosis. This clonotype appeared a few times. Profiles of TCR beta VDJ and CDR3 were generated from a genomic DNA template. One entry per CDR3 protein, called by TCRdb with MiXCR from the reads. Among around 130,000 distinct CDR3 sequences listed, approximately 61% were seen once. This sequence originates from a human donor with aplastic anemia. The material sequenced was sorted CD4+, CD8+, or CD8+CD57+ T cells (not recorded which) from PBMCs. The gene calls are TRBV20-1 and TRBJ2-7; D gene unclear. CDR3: CSARAGYEQYF. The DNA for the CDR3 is TGCAGTGCTAGAGCGGGCTACGAGCAGTACTTC.